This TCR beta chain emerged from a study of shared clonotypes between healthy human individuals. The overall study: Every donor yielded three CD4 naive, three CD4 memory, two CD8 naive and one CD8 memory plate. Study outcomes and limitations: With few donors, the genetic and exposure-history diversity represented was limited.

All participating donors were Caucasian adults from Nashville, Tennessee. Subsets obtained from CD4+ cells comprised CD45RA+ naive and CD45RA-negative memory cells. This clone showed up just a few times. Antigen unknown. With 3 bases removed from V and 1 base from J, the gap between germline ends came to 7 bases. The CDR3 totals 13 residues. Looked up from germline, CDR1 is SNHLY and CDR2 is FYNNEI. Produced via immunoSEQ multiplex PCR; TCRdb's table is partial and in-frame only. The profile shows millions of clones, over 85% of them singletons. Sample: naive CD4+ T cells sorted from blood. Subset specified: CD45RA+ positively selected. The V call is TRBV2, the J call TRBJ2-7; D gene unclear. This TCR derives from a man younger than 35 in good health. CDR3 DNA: TGTGCCAGCAGTGATTGGTGGTCCTACGAGCAGTACTTC. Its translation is CASSDWWSYEQYF.